This TCR beta chain was sequenced during a study of blood T cell repertoires in COVID-19. Methods used by the authors: Cell counts per sample came from amplifying reference gene primers. The data were produced by immunoSEQ multiplex PCR, yet TCRdb's version contains in-frame clones alone and is incomplete. The V and J calls and clone size are taken from that table; D and trimming were inferred from the DNA. The table lists under 150,000 clones, 84% of them singletons, with 2% to 3% in the top ten. The ends were cut back, 7 bases at V and 7 bases at J, with 7 bases in the middle. The CDR3 sequence is 11 residues long.

The chain combines TRBV12-3 or TRBV12-4 with TRBJ2-2; D is uncertain. The receptor comes from a man between 35 and 55 years old with acute COVID-19. Source material: PBMCs or T cells enriched from blood (not recorded which). The CDR3 sequence is CASTPGGELFF. As DNA, the CDR3 is TGTGCCAGCACCCCCGGCGGGGAGCTGTTTTTT.